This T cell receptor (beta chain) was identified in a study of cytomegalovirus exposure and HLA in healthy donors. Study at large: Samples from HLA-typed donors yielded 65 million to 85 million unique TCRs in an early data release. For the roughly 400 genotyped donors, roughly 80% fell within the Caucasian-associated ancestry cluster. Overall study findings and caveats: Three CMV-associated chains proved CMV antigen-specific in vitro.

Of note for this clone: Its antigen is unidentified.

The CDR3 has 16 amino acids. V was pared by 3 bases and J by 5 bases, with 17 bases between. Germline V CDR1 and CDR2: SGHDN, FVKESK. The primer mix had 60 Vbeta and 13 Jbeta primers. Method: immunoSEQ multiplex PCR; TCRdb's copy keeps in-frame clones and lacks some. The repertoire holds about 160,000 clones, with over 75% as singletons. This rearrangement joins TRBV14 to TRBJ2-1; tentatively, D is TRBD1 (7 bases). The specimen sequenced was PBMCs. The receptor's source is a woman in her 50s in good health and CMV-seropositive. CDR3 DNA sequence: TGTGCCAGCAGCCAGGAGGGGGCCGCGATTAACAATGAGCAGTTCTTC. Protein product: CASSQEGAAINNEQFF.